The 15 T cell receptor beta chains below come from one sample, sequenced in a study of cytomegalovirus exposure and HLA in healthy donors. Vbeta (60) and Jbeta (13) primers were used in the PCR. Clones were sequenced by immunoSEQ multiplex PCR, and TCRdb holds only the in-frame ones, with some missing. The sample consists of 130,000 or so clones, roughly 70% of them appearing once. The sequenced sample was PBMCs. The receptors were sampled from a woman between 35 and 50 years old in good health and CMV-seropositive.

This chain uses TRBV5-1 with TRBJ2-1; weak D call: TRBD1 (6 bases). Germline V gene data show CDR1 as SGHRS and CDR2 as YFSETQ. The CDR3 runs 15 residues. V was pared by 0 bases and J by 6 bases, with 13 bases between. The CDR3 protein is CASSLVGTRGNEQFF. Written as DNA, the CDR3 is TGCGCCAGCAGCTTGGTCGGGACAAGGGGCAATGAGCAGTTCTTC.

The gene calls are TRBV28 and TRBJ1-5; 9 nucleotides match TRBD1. The CDR3 runs to 14 residues. Germline trimming cut 5 bases from V and 7 bases from J; bases unmatched to any gene: 6. The V gene's germline CDR1 is MDHEN and CDR2 SYDVKM. CDR3 bases: TGTGCCAGCAGTCCTCGGGACAGGGACCAGCCCCAGCATTTT. Its protein product is CASSPRDRDQPQHF.

The V call is TRBV15, the J call TRBJ1-5; D gene ambiguous. The V gene's germline CDR1 is LNHNV and CDR2 YYDKDF (reference sequence). Deletions cut 3 bases from V and 4 bases from J, with 10 bases between. CDR3 length equals 14 residues. This chain's CDR3 is CATSRAEGNQPQHF. The CDR3 bases are TGTGCCACCAGCAGGGCTGAGGGTAATCAGCCCCAGCATTTT.

The genes are TRBV4-2 and TRBJ2-7; 7 bases line up with TRBD1. From germline, CDR1 is LGHNA and CDR2 YNFKEQ. J lost 3 bases, V lost 5 bases, and 7 bases had no gene match. CDR3 length: 14 amino acids. CDR3 bases: TGTGCCAGCAGCACGACAGGGAATGACTACGAGCAGTACTTC. Translated, it gives CASSTTGNDYEQYF.

This chain uses TRBV15 with TRBJ1-3; D remains ambiguous. The germline V gene has CDR1 LNHNV and CDR2 YYDKDF (reference sequence). Trimming took off 0 bases at V and 4 bases at J, with 13 bases between the two ends. The CDR3 is 16 amino acids. CDR3 loop: CATSRDHAGSGNTIYF. The CDR3 DNA sequence: TGTGCCACCAGCAGAGATCACGCGGGCAGCGGAAACACCATATATTTT.

The chain employs TRBV27 and TRBJ1-1; no firm D call. The CDR3 consists of 13 residues. The V gene's germline CDR1 is MNHEY and CDR2 SMNVEV (reference sequence). The V and J ends lost 2 bases and 7 bases respectively, with 11 bases between them. As DNA, the CDR3 is TGTGCCAGCAGTTTAGCAGGAGGCGTTGAAGCTTTCTTT. Residues: CASSLAGGVEAFF.

This rearrangement joins TRBV21-1 to TRBJ2-5; the DNA was not compared with TRBD2, the D call given in the table. TRBV21-1 is deemed a pseudogene. The CDR3 consists of 13 residues. The CDR3 sequence: CASSKDPKETQYF. As DNA, the CDR3 is TGTGCCAGCAGCAAAGATCCTAAAGAGACCCAGTACTTC.

The J gene is TRBJ2-5, the V gene TRBV15; perhaps TRBD2 as D (5 bases). Germline CDR1 is LNHNV and CDR2 is YYDKDF (reference sequence). The CDR3 has 15 residues. The germline V and J ends were trimmed by 0 bases and 5 bases, with 13 bases remaining between them. The CDR3 sequence: CATSRDHTDLETQYF. CDR3 DNA: TGTGCCACCAGCAGAGATCATACGGACTTGGAGACCCAGTACTTC.

This clone has a handful of counts. V is TRBV19 and J is TRBJ1-6; D gene unclear. This CDR3 has 16 amino acids. V was trimmed by 4 bases and J by 1 base, leaving 11 bases between them. Germline V gene sequence: CDR1 LNHDA, CDR2 SQIVND (reference sequence). The CDR3, as DNA: TGTGCCAGTAGTACCACCATAACTTCCTATAATTCACCCCTCCACTTT. Its protein product is CASSTTITSYNSPLHF.

This chain joins TRBV9 and TRBJ1-3, with 7 bases fitting TRBD1. This CDR3 spans 16 amino acids. Unmatched junction bases numbered 10, after V lost 4 bases and J lost 3 bases. Germline lookup yields CDR1 SGDLS and CDR2 YYNGEE. The CDR3 is CASSPLDRFGGNTIYF. DNA for the CDR3: TGTGCCAGCAGCCCCTTGGACAGGTTTGGTGGAAACACCATATATTTT.

CDR3: CASSLDGSTDTQYF. The CDR3 bases are TGTGCCAGCAGCTTAGACGGGTCCACAGATACGCAGTATTTT. This rearrangement joins TRBV7-2 to TRBJ2-3; D is ambiguous. The germline V and J ends were trimmed by 1 base and 2 bases, with 7 bases remaining between them. CDR3 length: 14 amino acids. Germline V gene data show CDR1 as SGHTA and CDR2 as FQGNSA.

This chain uses TRBV28 with TRBJ2-7, with 7 bases aligning to TRBD1. The germline V gene encodes CDR1 MDHEN and CDR2 SYDVKM. After removal of 8 bases from V and 3 bases from J, the junction contained 10 bases not matched to a gene. This CDR3 has 14 residues. CDR3 sequence (DNA): TGTGCCAGCCAGACCTGGACAGGAAGCTACGAGCAGTACTTC. Encoded protein: CASQTWTGSYEQYF. Complete variable domain (other parts from reference TRBV28 and TRBJ2-7): DVKVTQSSRYLVKRTGEKVFLECVQDMDHENMFWYRQDPGLGLRLIYFSYDVKMKEKGDIPEGYSVSREKKERFSLILESASTNQTSMYLCASQTWTGSYEQYFGPGTRLTVT.

The gene calls are TRBV5-1 and TRBJ1-1, with no clear D. V lost 4 bases and J 2 bases, leaving 12 bases between the germline ends. The V gene's germline CDR1 is SGHRS and CDR2 YFSETQ. The CDR3 totals 14 residues. This CDR3 reads CASSPGGLNTEAFF. CDR3 sequence (DNA): TGCGCCAGCAGCCCTGGAGGGCTCAACACTGAAGCTTTCTTT.

The rearrangement links TRBV7-2 to TRBJ2-2; 10 nucleotides agree with TRBD2. V gave up 0 bases and J gave up 6 bases; unmatched junction bases: 7. The CDR3 consists of 17 residues. Germline-derived CDR1 and CDR2 are SGHTA and FQGNSA. CDR3 sequence reads: CASSLALAGAFSGELFF. The CDR3 DNA is TGTGCCAGCAGCTTAGCCCTAGCGGGGGCGTTTTCCGGGGAGCTGTTTTTT.

This chain joins TRBV15 and TRBJ1-2; TRBD1 might be the D (6 bases). Trimming took 1 base from V and 8 from J, leaving 14 bases between them. CDR1 is LNHNV and CDR2 is YYDKDF in the germline V gene (reference sequence). The CDR3 sequence is 14 residues long. The DNA for the CDR3 is TGTGCCACCAGCAGAGGGGATACAGGGAGCGGCTACACCTTC. The encoded protein is CATSRGDTGSGYTF.